The source of this TCR beta chain is a study of blood T cell repertoires in COVID-19. About the research overall: Italy, Spain and the United States were the sources of the convalescent and acute COVID-19 samples. T cells, B-cell-depleted T cells, or PBMCs supplied cDNA or gDNA.

TCRdb keeps only in-frame clones here, not all; method: immunoSEQ multiplex PCR. The sample carries roughly 76,000 clones, roughly 85% recorded once. This clone appeared a single time. The ends were cut back, 2 bases at V and 2 bases at J, with 5 bases in the middle. Germline-derived CDR1 and CDR2 are SGHTA and FQGTGA. This CDR3 contains 13 residues. The source of this sequence is a man aged 30 to 39 with acute or convalescent COVID-19. The V and J genes are TRBV7-3 and TRBJ2-3; D unresolved. The sequenced sample was peripheral blood. The CDR3: CASSLSVTDTQYF. The CDR3 DNA reads TGTGCCAGCAGCTTATCCGTCACAGATACGCAGTATTTT.